A selection of T cell receptor beta chains follows, all from one sample in a study of blood T cell repertoires in COVID-19. Data came from immunoSEQ multiplex PCR; TCRdb stores just in-frame clones and leaves some out. The sample includes just under 80,000 clones, 88% of them seen just once. The source material was peripheral blood. These receptors were taken from a human donor in a cohort sampled during active COVID-19. Each CDR3 is given with its conserved first and last residue. The order of the fields is clone size, V gene, D gene, J gene, CDR3 protein, CDR3 DNA. A D gene is named only where the DNA matches it firmly. A row's size may be missing; if present it is once, few, many or a size class.

clone_size: .
v_call: TRBV12-5
d_call: .
j_call: TRBJ2-3
cdr3_aa: CASGPGVVGTDTQYF
cdr3_nt: TGTGCTAGTGGGCCAGGGGTTGTAGGCACAGATACGCAGTATTTT

clone_size: .
v_call: TRBV21-1
d_call: .
j_call: TRBJ2-2
cdr3_aa: CASSPRLAGCNTGELFF
cdr3_nt: TGTGCCAGCAGCCCAAGACTAGCGGGATGTAACACCGGGGAGCTGTTTTTT

clone_size: .
v_call: TRBV15
d_call: TRBD1
j_call: TRBJ1-1
cdr3_aa: CATSRDLPGGRNAAFF
cdr3_nt: TGTGCCACCAGCAGAGATCTCCCAGGGGGGCGGAATGCGGCTTTCTTT

clone_size: .
v_call: TRBV4-1
d_call: .
j_call: TRBJ2-3
cdr3_aa: CASSQYITDTQYF
cdr3_nt: TGCGCCAGCAGCCAGTATATCACAGATACGCAGTATTTT

clone_size: .
v_call: TRBV9
d_call: TRBD2
j_call: TRBJ2-3
cdr3_aa: CASSEGTSGFGSTDTQYF
cdr3_nt: TGTGCCAGCAGCGAGGGGACTAGCGGATTTGGGAGCACAGATACGCAGTATTTT

clone_size: .
v_call: TRBV7-2
d_call: TRBD2
j_call: TRBJ2-3
cdr3_aa: CASSLGGRQTDTQYF
cdr3_nt: TGTGCCAGCAGCTTAGGCGGGAGGCAAACAGATACGCAGTATTTT

clone_size: .
v_call: TRBV2
d_call: .
j_call: TRBJ2-2
cdr3_aa: CASSAGFTGELFF
cdr3_nt: TGTGCCTCATCGGCAGGGTTCACCGGGGAGCTGTTTTTT

clone_size: .
v_call: TRBV2
d_call: TRBD1
j_call: TRBJ2-5
cdr3_aa: CASSLLQGGTETQYF
cdr3_nt: TGTGCCAGCAGCCTTTTACAGGGGGGTACAGAGACCCAGTACTTC

clone_size: few
v_call: TRBV2
d_call: TRBD1
j_call: TRBJ2-7
cdr3_aa: CASSVLGTGQSYEQYF
cdr3_nt: TGTGCCAGCAGTGTCCTAGGGACGGGACAGTCCTACGAGCAGTACTTC

clone_size: .
v_call: TRBV6-5
d_call: .
j_call: TRBJ1-1
cdr3_aa: CASSYGGGTEAFF
cdr3_nt: TGTGCCAGCAGTTACGGCGGGGGCACTGAAGCTTTCTTT

clone_size: once
v_call: TRBV11-3
d_call: TRBD2
j_call: TRBJ2-5
cdr3_aa: CASSLGVAGRETQYF
cdr3_nt: TGTGCCAGCAGCTTAGGAGTAGCGGGACGTGAGACCCAGTACTTC

clone_size: .
v_call: TRBV6-1
d_call: .
j_call: TRBJ2-7
cdr3_aa: CASSEFGGIDYEQYF
cdr3_nt: TGTGCCAGCAGTGAATTTGGGGGGATAGATTACGAGCAGTACTTC

clone_size: .
v_call: TRBV27
d_call: TRBD1
j_call: TRBJ2-5
cdr3_aa: CASSLNRGLGETQYF
cdr3_nt: TGTGCCAGCAGTTTAAACAGGGGTTTGGGAGAGACCCAGTACTTC

clone_size: .
v_call: TRBV18
d_call: .
j_call: TRBJ2-7
cdr3_aa: CASSPVVQGFSEQYF
cdr3_nt: TGTGCCAGCTCACCAGTCGTCCAGGGATTTAGCGAGCAGTACTTC

clone_size: .
v_call: TRBV5-8
d_call: .
j_call: TRBJ1-3
cdr3_aa: CASSSREGYSGNTIYF
cdr3_nt: TGTGCCAGCAGCTCACGGGAGGGATACTCTGGAAACACCATATATTTT

clone_size: .
v_call: TRBV7-3
d_call: TRBD1
j_call: TRBJ2-2
cdr3_aa: CASSSIPGTGYTGELFF
cdr3_nt: TGTGCCAGCAGCTCGATCCCCGGGACAGGGTACACCGGGGAGCTGTTTTTT

clone_size: .
v_call: TRBV28
d_call: .
j_call: TRBJ2-1
cdr3_aa: CASSLAGELNEQFF
cdr3_nt: TGTGCCAGCAGTTTAGCAGGGGAGCTAAATGAGCAGTTCTTC

clone_size: .
v_call: TRBV7-2
d_call: .
j_call: TRBJ2-7
cdr3_aa: CASRQGNYYEQYF
cdr3_nt: TGTGCCAGCCGTCAGGGAAACTACTACGAGCAGTACTTC

clone_size: .
v_call: TRBV5-5
d_call: TRBD1
j_call: TRBJ2-5
cdr3_aa: CASSLVGQGPVWYF
cdr3_nt: TGTGCCAGCAGCTTGGTCGGACAGGGCCCTGTCTGGTACTTC

clone_size: .
v_call: TRBV5-1
d_call: TRBD2
j_call: TRBJ2-5
cdr3_aa: CASRVGGLAGVETQYF
cdr3_nt: TGCGCCAGCAGGGTCGGCGGACTAGCGGGAGTTGAGACCCAGTACTTC

clone_size: .
v_call: TRBV5-1
d_call: .
j_call: TRBJ2-5
cdr3_aa: CASSSQGSVLETQYF
cdr3_nt: TGCGCCAGCAGCTCTCAGGGGAGTGTTTTAGAGACCCAGTACTTC

clone_size: .
v_call: TRBV13
d_call: TRBD2
j_call: TRBJ2-7
cdr3_aa: CASSLRSRLAGATYEQYF
cdr3_nt: TGTGCCAGCAGCTTACGGAGCCGACTAGCGGGAGCAACTTACGAGCAGTACTTC

clone_size: .
v_call: TRBV6-8
d_call: .
j_call: TRBJ2-5
cdr3_aa: CARGLPRTQYF
cdr3_nt: TGTGCCAGGGGGCTTCCCAGGACCCAGTACTTC

clone_size: .
v_call: TRBV7-8
d_call: .
j_call: TRBJ2-2
cdr3_aa: CASSLGTNTGELFF
cdr3_nt: TGTGCCAGCAGCTTAGGGACTAACACCGGGGAGCTGTTTTTT

clone_size: .
v_call: TRBV27
d_call: TRBD2
j_call: TRBJ2-5
cdr3_aa: CASSLTSGSRVETQYF
cdr3_nt: TGTGCCAGCAGTTTGACTAGCGGGAGTCGGGTAGAGACCCAGTACTTC

clone_size: once
v_call: TRBV18
d_call: .
j_call: TRBJ1-2
cdr3_aa: CASSPQSLPLSDRPYTF
cdr3_nt: TGTGCCAGCTCACCGCAAAGCCTTCCACTATCGGACAGACCATACACCTTC

clone_size: .
v_call: TRBV2
d_call: .
j_call: TRBJ2-5
cdr3_aa: CASRESGARGETQYF
cdr3_nt: TGTGCCAGCAGGGAATCGGGAGCACGCGGGGAGACCCAGTACTTC

clone_size: .
v_call: TRBV23-1
d_call: .
j_call: TRBJ2-5
cdr3_aa: CASSQSRPRSETQYF
cdr3_nt: TGCGCCAGCAGTCAATCCAGGCCACGATCGGAGACCCAGTACTTC

clone_size: .
v_call: TRBV19
d_call: .
j_call: TRBJ2-3
cdr3_aa: CASSQGGTDTQYF
cdr3_nt: TGTGCCAGTAGTCAAGGGGGCACAGATACGCAGTATTTT

clone_size: .
v_call: TRBV11-1
d_call: .
j_call: TRBJ1-3
cdr3_aa: CASSGTGNTIYF
cdr3_nt: TGTGCCAGCAGCGGGACAGGAAACACCATATATTTT

clone_size: .
v_call: TRBV15
d_call: .
j_call: TRBJ1-2
cdr3_aa: CATSREIDRPTVGYTF
cdr3_nt: TGTGCCACCAGCAGAGAGATCGACAGGCCCACGGTGGGCTACACCTTC

clone_size: .
v_call: TRBV9
d_call: TRBD2
j_call: TRBJ2-1
cdr3_aa: CASSVPESLAGPYNEQFF
cdr3_nt: TGTGCCAGCAGCGTCCCTGAATCGCTAGCGGGACCCTACAATGAGCAGTTCTTC

clone_size: .
v_call: TRBV3-1/TRBV3-2
d_call: .
j_call: TRBJ1-1
cdr3_aa: CAVGQLNTEAFF
cdr3_nt: TGTGCCGTTGGACAGTTGAACACTGAAGCTTTCTTT

clone_size: .
v_call: TRBV9
d_call: TRBD1
j_call: TRBJ2-1
cdr3_aa: CASSALTGTAYNEQFF
cdr3_nt: TGTGCCAGCAGCGCCCTCACCGGGACAGCTTACAATGAGCAGTTCTTC

clone_size: .
v_call: TRBV3-1/TRBV3-2
d_call: .
j_call: TRBJ2-3
cdr3_aa: CASSQAPGGPGLYF
cdr3_nt: TGTGCCAGCAGCCAAGCCCCCGGGGGGCCGGGTTTGTATTTT

clone_size: .
v_call: TRBV24-1
d_call: TRBD1
j_call: TRBJ2-5
cdr3_aa: CATSDVGQGLQETQYF
cdr3_nt: TGTGCCACCAGTGATGTCGGACAGGGGTTGCAAGAGACCCAGTACTTC

clone_size: .
v_call: TRBV6-5
d_call: TRBD1
j_call: TRBJ1-1
cdr3_aa: CASSPQTGATEAFF
cdr3_nt: TGTGCCAGCAGTCCCCAGACAGGGGCCACTGAAGCTTTCTTT

clone_size: .
v_call: TRBV6-2/TRBV6-3
d_call: TRBD1
j_call: TRBJ1-4
cdr3_aa: CASSYSQGARNEKLFF
cdr3_nt: TGTGCCAGCAGTTACTCGCAGGGGGCGAGGAATGAAAAACTGTTTTTT

clone_size: .
v_call: TRBV20-1
d_call: TRBD2
j_call: TRBJ2-7
cdr3_aa: CSASSGEGQYF
cdr3_nt: TGCAGTGCTAGCAGCGGGGAAGGGCAGTACTTC

clone_size: once
v_call: TRBV10-3
d_call: .
j_call: TRBJ1-2
cdr3_aa: CAISERGNYGYTF
cdr3_nt: TGTGCCATCAGTGAGCGGGGAAACTATGGCTACACCTTC

clone_size: once
v_call: TRBV19
d_call: TRBD1
j_call: TRBJ1-5
cdr3_aa: CASGQGLGQPQHF
cdr3_nt: TGTGCCAGTGGACAGGGTTTGGGTCAGCCCCAGCATTTT

clone_size: .
v_call: TRBV20-1
d_call: .
j_call: TRBJ2-1
cdr3_aa: CSASRGISSYNEQFF
cdr3_nt: TGCAGTGCTAGTAGAGGAATAAGCTCCTACAATGAGCAGTTCTTC

clone_size: .
v_call: TRBV3-1/TRBV3-2
d_call: .
j_call: TRBJ2-1
cdr3_aa: CASSHTLRGLEQFF
cdr3_nt: TGTGCCAGCAGCCATACTCTCCGGGGTCTGGAGCAGTTCTTC

clone_size: .
v_call: TRBV6-5
d_call: TRBD1
j_call: TRBJ1-5
cdr3_aa: CASSKDRGGQPQHF
cdr3_nt: TGTGCCAGCAGCAAAGACAGGGGAGGTCAGCCCCAGCATTTT

clone_size: .
v_call: TRBV7-8
d_call: .
j_call: TRBJ1-4
cdr3_aa: CASSPPGAREKLFF
cdr3_nt: TGTGCCAGCAGCCCCCCAGGGGCGAGAGAAAAACTGTTTTTT

clone_size: .
v_call: TRBV6-5
d_call: .
j_call: TRBJ1-2
cdr3_aa: CASSYSGRALSYGYTF
cdr3_nt: TGTGCCAGCAGTTACTCCGGGAGAGCCTTAAGCTATGGCTACACCTTC

clone_size: .
v_call: TRBV5-4
d_call: TRBD2
j_call: TRBJ2-3
cdr3_aa: CASSGGLAGYQDTQYF
cdr3_nt: TGTGCCAGCAGCGGGGGACTAGCGGGTTACCAGGATACGCAGTATTTT

clone_size: .
v_call: TRBV27
d_call: TRBD1
j_call: TRBJ2-7
cdr3_aa: CASSRQPGQGFEQYF
cdr3_nt: TGTGCCAGCAGCCGCCAGCCGGGACAGGGATTCGAGCAGTACTTC

clone_size: .
v_call: TRBV10-3
d_call: TRBD1
j_call: TRBJ2-3
cdr3_aa: CAIMDRGGTDTQYF
cdr3_nt: TGTGCCATCATGGACAGGGGGGGCACAGATACGCAGTATTTT